The rows below give T cell receptor beta chains drawn from one sample of a study of post-analysis software for immune sequencing data. TCRdb re-analysed the PCR reads in MiXCR, keeping a single row per CDR3 protein. The table has around 440,000 distinct CDR3 sequences, under 55% seen once. Sequenced input: blood. The receptors originated from a girl between 10 and 17 years old with multiple sclerosis. The CDR3 runs from the conserved cysteine through the conserved F or W. The D gene is left open where the match is weak. Size values are once, few and many counts, or a class for expanded clones, and some rows have none.

size,D,J,V,CDR3,DNA
few,TRBD1,TRBJ2-5,TRBV10-3,CAISASKGQLQETQYF,TGTGCCATCAGCGCCTCTAAGGGACAGCTCCAAGAGACCCAGTACTTC
-,TRBD2,TRBJ2-1,TRBV29-1,CSVAPGLANYNEQFF,TGCAGCGTTGCCCCTGGACTAGCAAACTACAATGAGCAGTTCTTC
few,-,TRBJ2-4,TRBV9,CASSVDPRKNIQYF,TGTGCCAGCAGCGTAGATCCTAGGAAAAACATTCAGTACTTC
few,-,TRBJ2-3,TRBV5-6,CASSLKRFTDTQYF,TGTGCCAGCAGCTTGAAAAGGTTCACAGATACGCAGTATTTT
-,TRBD1,TRBJ2-2,TRBV3-1,CASSQIAGTGANTGELFF,TGTGCCAGCAGCCAAATAGCCGGGACAGGGGCGAACACCGGGGAGCTGTTTTTT
once,-,TRBJ2-1,TRBV2,CASNNLGTANNEQFF,TGTGCCAGCAACAACCTCGGGACCGCGAACAATGAGCAGTTCTTC
-,-,TRBJ2-7,TRBV7-2,CASVASRPYEQYF,TGTGCCAGCGTAGCCTCAAGACCCTACGAGCAGTACTTC
-,-,TRBJ1-5,TRBV24-1,CATSVSGQPQHF,TGTGCCACCAGTGTATCGGGCCAGCCCCAGCATTTT
few,TRBD2,TRBJ2-2,TRBV4-3,CASSQGLAEITGELFF,TGCGCCAGCAGCCAAGGACTAGCGGAGATCACCGGGGAGCTGTTTTTT
many,TRBD2,TRBJ2-1,TRBV10-3,CAISESRRSGRDEQFF,TGTGCCATCAGTGAGTCGAGGCGTAGCGGGAGGGATGAGCAGTTCTTC
-,-,TRBJ1-4,TRBV28,CASSYGPRKLFF,TGTGCCAGCAGTTACGGTCCCAGGAAACTGTTTTTT
-,-,TRBJ2-5,TRBV5-1,CASSFDHIWSSREETQYF,TGCGCCAGCAGCTTCGATCATATTTGGTCTAGCAGAGAAGAGACCCAGTACTTC
-,TRBD2,TRBJ2-5,TRBV20-1,CSARDLAGGETQYF,TGCAGTGCTAGAGATTTAGCGGGGGGAGAGACCCAGTACTTC
-,-,TRBJ2-1,TRBV12-3/TRBV12-4,CASSLGQSSYNEQYF,TGTGCCAGCAGTTTGGGGCAGAGCTCCTACAATGAGCAATACTTC
few,TRBD1,TRBJ1-1,TRBV20-1,CSAWDRDTEAFF,TGCAGTGCGTGGGACAGGGACACTGAAGCTTTCTTT
few,-,TRBJ1-2,TRBV10-3,CAIRQDISNGYTF,TGTGCCATCAGACAGGATATATCTAATGGCTACACCTTC
-,TRBD1,TRBJ1-2,TRBV7-9,CASSLVGQDRRGYGYTF,TGTGCCAGCAGCTTAGTGGGACAGGACCGCCGGGGCTATGGCTACACCTTC
few,-,TRBJ2-1,TRBV29-1,CSVEKRIGHEQFF,TGCAGCGTTGAGAAGAGGATTGGACATGAGCAGTTCTTC
-,-,TRBJ2-7,TRBV6-5,CASSYSRFAYEQYF,TGTGCCAGCAGTTACTCGAGGTTCGCCTACGAGCAGTACTTC
-,-,TRBJ1-2,TRBV12-3/TRBV12-4,CASSLRRHGYTF,TGTGCCAGCAGTTTAAGGCGTCATGGCTACACCTTC
-,-,TRBJ2-5,TRBV2,CASTRGIETQYF,TGTGCCAGCACCCGAGGGATTGAGACCCAGTACTTC
-,-,TRBJ1-1,TRBV9,CASSGDRDTEAFF,TGTGCCAGCAGCGGCGACCGGGACACTGAAGCTTTCTTT
-,-,TRBJ2-1,TRBV7-9,CASSPGRGETYNEQFF,TGTGCCAGCAGTCCTGGGCGTGGGGAAACCTACAATGAGCAGTTCTTC
-,-,TRBJ2-3,TRBV7-2,CATSTRWGTDTQYF,TGTGCCACGTCTACACGGTGGGGCACAGATACGCAGTATTTT
few,TRBD2,TRBJ2-7,TRBV20-1,CSASPSGRGEQYF,TGCAGTGCTAGCCCCAGCGGGAGGGGGGAGCAGTACTTC
few,TRBD1,TRBJ1-2,TRBV7-2,CASSYRDRPNYGYTF,TGTGCCAGCAGCTACCGGGACAGACCTAACTATGGCTACACCTTC
-,TRBD2,TRBJ2-1,TRBV14,CASSQDALAGGSYNEQFF,TGTGCCAGCAGCCAAGATGCCCTAGCGGGAGGGTCCTACAATGAGCAGTTCTTC
-,-,TRBJ2-7,TRBV12-3/TRBV12-4,CATGVGTYEQYF,TGTGCCACCGGCGTGGGTACCTACGAGCAGTACTTC
few,-,TRBJ1-6,TRBV20-1,CSASIRRGLSNSPLHF,TGCAGTGCTTCAATTCGGCGGGGGTTAAGTAATTCACCCCTCCACTTT
many,-,TRBJ2-5,TRBV20-1,CSPGETQYF,TGCAGTCCCGGGGAGACCCAGTACTTC
-,-,TRBJ1-2,TRBV27,CASSFDGVAPMSYTF,TGTGCCAGCAGTTTTGATGGAGTGGCCCCTATGAGCTACACCTTC
few,-,TRBJ2-1,TRBV11-2,CASSLGLGPGTTFLSNEQFF,TGTGCCAGCAGCTTAGGACTAGGGCCGGGTACTACGTTTTTATCCAATGAGCAGTTCTTC
-,-,TRBJ2-7,TRBV20-1,CSARRLRSRAYEQYF,TGCAGTGCCCGTCGTCTCCGGTCCAGGGCGTACGAGCAGTACTTC
few,TRBD1,TRBJ1-2,TRBV6-1,CASGSGDRSYGYTF,TGTGCCAGCGGATCCGGGGACAGGAGCTATGGCTACACCTTC
-,-,TRBJ2-3,TRBV7-9,CASSKTYTSTDTQYF,TGTGCCAGCAGCAAGACATATACTAGCACAGATACGCAGTATTTT
few,-,TRBJ2-3,TRBV7-2,CASSLAGGADTDTQYF,TGTGCCAGCAGCTTAGCGGGCGGGGCCGACACAGATACGCAGTATTTT
-,-,TRBJ2-3,TRBV5-1,CASSETSTDTQYF,TGCGCCAGCAGCGAGACTAGCACAGATACGCAGTATTTT
-,TRBD1,TRBJ1-1,TRBV10-3,CAISHDGTDNPEAFF,TGTGCCATCAGTCACGACGGGACAGACAACCCTGAAGCTTTCTTT
-,-,TRBJ2-1,TRBV5-1,CASSQGFGDEQFF,TGCGCCAGCAGCCAGGGGTTCGGCGATGAGCAGTTCTTC
few,TRBD2,TRBJ2-3,TRBV4-2,CASSQEVLAGSISTDTQYF,TGTGCCAGCAGCCAAGAGGTCCTAGCGGGGAGTATTAGCACAGATACGCAGTATTTT
-,-,TRBJ1-1,TRBV12-3/TRBV12-4,CASSFPSSTNTEAFF,TGTGCCAGCAGTTTCCCCAGCTCAACGAACACTGAAGCTTTCTTT